Listed below are T cell receptor beta chains from one sample, sequenced in a study of shared clonotypes between healthy human individuals. Data came from immunoSEQ multiplex PCR; TCRdb stores just in-frame clones and leaves some out. The sample records 500,000 to 650,000 clones, around 78% being singletons. Sequencing used PBMCs. These receptor sequences come from a woman aged 40 to 49 in good health. Some clones in this sample may be carry-over from other donors' samples. CDR3s include the opening cysteine and the closing phenylalanine or tryptophan. The D gene is left open where the match is weak. Size values are once, few and many counts, or a class for expanded clones, and some rows have none.

>.|TRBV10-3|TRBJ2-2|.
CAISESTGYTGELFF
TGTGCCATCAGTGAGTCAACAGGATACACCGGGGAGCTGTTTTTT
>.|TRBV11-2|TRBJ2-5|.
CASSVNGAGEGETQYF
TGTGCCAGCAGCGTTAACGGGGCAGGGGAGGGAGAGACCCAGTACTTC
>.|TRBV5-4|TRBJ2-7|.
CASSSTGLAEAEQYF
TGTGCCAGCAGCTCTACAGGGTTGGCGGAGGCCGAGCAGTACTTC
>TRBD2|TRBV5-4|TRBJ2-5|.
CASSLAGVAGRETQYF
TGTGCCAGCAGCTTGGCGGGGGTAGCGGGAAGGGAGACCCAGTACTTC
>.|TRBV30|TRBJ2-1|.
CAWRATGLLEFF
TGTGCCTGGAGGGCTACAGGGTTATTGGAGTTCTTC
>.|TRBV11-2|TRBJ2-1|.
CASSLDLGNNEQFF
TGTGCCAGCAGCTTAGATTTAGGGAACAATGAGCAGTTCTTC
>.|TRBV5-1|TRBJ2-5|many
CASSQNVGSQETQYF
TGCGCCAGCAGCCAAAATGTGGGTTCCCAAGAGACCCAGTACTTC
>.|TRBV5-1|TRBJ2-2|.
CASSSQANTGELFF
TGCGCCAGCAGCTCACAGGCGAACACCGGGGAGCTGTTTTTT
>TRBD2|TRBV7-9|TRBJ2-1|.
CASSLASGTLYNEQFF
TGTGCCAGCAGCTTGGCTAGCGGGACCCTCTACAATGAGCAGTTCTTC
>TRBD1|TRBV7-3|TRBJ1-1|.
CASSAGGRGTEAFF
TGTGCCAGCTCGGCAGGGGGCCGCGGGACTGAAGCTTTCTTT
>TRBD2|TRBV30|TRBJ2-5|.
CAWSVDTSGIGETQYF
TGTGCCTGGAGTGTTGATACTAGCGGGATTGGGGAGACCCAGTACTTC
>TRBD1|TRBV28|TRBJ2-7|once
CASRNAGGSYEQYF
TGTGCCAGCAGAAACGCAGGGGGCTCCTACGAGCAGTACTTC
>TRBD1|TRBV29-1|TRBJ2-7|.
CSAGQGASTPLGEQYF
TGCAGCGCCGGACAGGGGGCTTCAACCCCCCTAGGGGAGCAGTACTTC
>.|TRBV18|TRBJ2-5|.
CASSPLGLETQYF
TGTGCCAGCTCACCACTAGGTTTAGAGACCCAGTACTTC
>.|TRBV30|TRBJ1-3|.
CAWPGTTGNTIYF
TGTGCCTGGCCCGGTACCACTGGAAACACCATATATTTT
>.|TRBV27|TRBJ1-1|.
CASRSGTVNTEAFF
TGTGCCAGCAGATCCGGGACGGTGAACACTGAAGCTTTCTTT
>.|TRBV28|TRBJ2-7|.
CASSLRRVYEQYF
TGTGCCAGCAGTTTGCGCCGTGTCTACGAGCAGTACTTC
>.|TRBV5-5|TRBJ1-4|.
CASSLGGTNEKLFF
TGTGCCAGCAGCTTGGGCGGAACTAATGAAAAACTGTTTTTT
>.|TRBV19|TRBJ2-2|.
CASTEQGNTGELFF
TGTGCCAGTACCGAACAGGGGAACACCGGGGAGCTGTTTTTT
>TRBD2|TRBV4-1|TRBJ2-4|.
CASSHLTGASGENIQYF
TGCGCCAGCAGCCATCTCACGGGGGCTAGCGGGGAAAACATTCAGTACTTC
>TRBD2|TRBV2|TRBJ2-1|.
CASSEGLAEYNEQFF
TGTGCCAGCAGTGAGGGACTAGCGGAATACAATGAGCAGTTCTTC
>TRBD1|TRBV7-7|TRBJ2-2|once
CASSPQGASNTGELFF
TGTGCCAGCAGCCCACAGGGGGCTTCGAACACCGGGGAGCTGTTTTTT
>.|TRBV11-3|TRBJ2-3|.
CASSLDSASTDTQYF
TGTGCCAGCAGCCTCGACAGTGCTAGCACAGATACGCAGTATTTT
>TRBD1|TRBV18|TRBJ2-5|.
CASSPGQGRETQYF
TGTGCCAGCTCACCAGGACAGGGAAGGGAGACCCAGTACTTC
>.|TRBV30|TRBJ1-5|.
CAWSIGSNQPQHF
TGTGCCTGGAGTATTGGTAGCAATCAGCCCCAGCATTTT
>.|TRBV7-9|TRBJ2-5|.
CASSLGLVGQETQYF
TGTGCCAGCAGCTTAGGCCTAGTCGGACAAGAGACCCAGTACTTC
>.|TRBV15|TRBJ2-7|.
CATSRDPRGKTYEQYF
TGTGCCACCAGCAGAGATCCACGCGGCAAAACCTACGAGCAGTACTTC
>.|TRBV7-2|TRBJ1-2|.
CASSLVVSSNYGYTF
TGTGCCAGCAGCTTAGTGGTCAGTTCTAACTATGGCTACACCTTC
>.|TRBV28|TRBJ1-1|.
CASSLRHREAFF
TGTGCCAGCAGTTTAAGGCACAGGGAAGCTTTCTTT
>TRBD2|TRBV7-2|TRBJ2-7|.
CASSSLAGGAYEQYF
TGTGCCAGCAGCTCCCTAGCGGGAGGGGCCTACGAGCAGTACTTC
>.|TRBV11-2|TRBJ1-6|.
CASSLGSLLYNSPLHF
TGTGCCAGCAGCTTAGGCAGCCTACTCTATAATTCACCCCTCCACTTT
>.|TRBV5-1|TRBJ2-1|.
CASSLLQRAYNEQFF
TGCGCCAGCAGCTTGCTCCAGCGGGCCTACAATGAGCAGTTCTTC
>TRBD1|TRBV7-6|TRBJ1-1|.
CASSLSGQAIEAFF
TGTGCCAGCAGCTTATCGGGACAGGCCATTGAAGCTTTCTTT
>TRBD1|TRBV4-1|TRBJ2-6|.
CASSAGQGAVVGANVLTF
TGCGCCAGCAGCGCGGGACAGGGGGCCGTAGTTGGGGCCAACGTCCTGACTTTC
>TRBD2|TRBV7-2|TRBJ2-3|.
CASSFSTSGAADTQYF
TGTGCCAGCAGCTTTTCGACTAGCGGGGCCGCAGATACGCAGTATTTT
>.|TRBV20-1|TRBJ2-3|.
CSAGGGDTQYF
TGCAGTGCTGGGGGAGGTGATACGCAGTATTTT
>TRBD2|TRBV28|TRBJ2-5|.
CASSFVGGGLAGEARVAQYF
TGTGCCAGCAGTTTTGTTGGGGGGGGACTAGCGGGAGAGGCCAGGGTGGCCCAGTACTTC